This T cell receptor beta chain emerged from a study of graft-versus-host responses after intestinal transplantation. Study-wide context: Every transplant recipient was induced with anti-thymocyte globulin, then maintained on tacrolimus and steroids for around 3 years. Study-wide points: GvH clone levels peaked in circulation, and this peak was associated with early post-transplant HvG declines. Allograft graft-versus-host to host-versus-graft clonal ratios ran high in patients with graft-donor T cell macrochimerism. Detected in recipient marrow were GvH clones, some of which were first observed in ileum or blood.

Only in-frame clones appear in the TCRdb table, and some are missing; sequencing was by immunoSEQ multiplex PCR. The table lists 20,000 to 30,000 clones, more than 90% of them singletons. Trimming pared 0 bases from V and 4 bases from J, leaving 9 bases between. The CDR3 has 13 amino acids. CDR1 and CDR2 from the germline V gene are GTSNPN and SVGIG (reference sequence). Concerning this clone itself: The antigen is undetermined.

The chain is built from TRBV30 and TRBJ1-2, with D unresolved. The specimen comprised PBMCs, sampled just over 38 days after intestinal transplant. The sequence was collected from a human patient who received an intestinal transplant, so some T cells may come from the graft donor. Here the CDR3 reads CAWSVWGGYGYTF. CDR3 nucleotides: TGTGCCTGGAGTGTTTGGGGTGGCTATGGCTACACCTTC. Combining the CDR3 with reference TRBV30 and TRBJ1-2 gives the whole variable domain SQTIHQWPATLVQPVGSPLSLECTVEGTSNPNLYWYRQAAGRGLQLLFYSVGIGQISSEVPQNLSASRPQDRQFILSSKKLLLSDSGFYLCAWSVWGGYGYTFGSGTRLTVV.